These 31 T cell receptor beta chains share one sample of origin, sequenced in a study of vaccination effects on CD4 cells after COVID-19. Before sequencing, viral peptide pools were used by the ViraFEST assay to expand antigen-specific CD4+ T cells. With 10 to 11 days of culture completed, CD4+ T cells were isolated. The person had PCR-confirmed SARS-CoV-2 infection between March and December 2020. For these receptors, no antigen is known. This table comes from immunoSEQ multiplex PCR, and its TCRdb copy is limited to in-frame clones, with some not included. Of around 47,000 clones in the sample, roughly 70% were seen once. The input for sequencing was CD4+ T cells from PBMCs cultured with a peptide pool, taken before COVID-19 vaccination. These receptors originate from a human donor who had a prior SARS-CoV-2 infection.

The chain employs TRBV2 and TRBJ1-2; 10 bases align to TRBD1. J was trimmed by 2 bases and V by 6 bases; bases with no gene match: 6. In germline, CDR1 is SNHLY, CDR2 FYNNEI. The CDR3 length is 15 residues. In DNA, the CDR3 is TGTGCCAGCAGGAGAGGACAGGGGGTGAACTATGGCTACACCTTC. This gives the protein CASRRGQGVNYGYTF.

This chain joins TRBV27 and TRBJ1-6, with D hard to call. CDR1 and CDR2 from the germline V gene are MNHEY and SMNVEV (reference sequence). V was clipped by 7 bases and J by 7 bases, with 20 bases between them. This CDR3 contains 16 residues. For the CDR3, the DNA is TGTGCCAGCACGATGGCGGCCCCCGTAGGGAATTCACCCCTCCACTTT. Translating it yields CASTMAAPVGNSPLHF.

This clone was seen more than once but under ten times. DNA for the CDR3: TGTGCCAGCAGCCAAAGTACCGATACGCAGTATTTT. The encoded protein is CASSQSTDTQYF. This chain links TRBV7-9 with TRBJ2-3; unclear D gene. CDR3 length: 12 residues. V lost 5 bases to trimming and J lost 6 bases, with 9 bases between them. Germline assignment: CDR1 SEHNR and CDR2 FQNEAQ (reference sequence).

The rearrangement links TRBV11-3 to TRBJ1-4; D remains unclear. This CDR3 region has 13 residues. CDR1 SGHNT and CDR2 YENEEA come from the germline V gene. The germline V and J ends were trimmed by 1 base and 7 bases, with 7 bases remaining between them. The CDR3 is CASSLGRAEKLFF. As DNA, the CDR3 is TGTGCCAGCAGCTTAGGTCGGGCTGAAAAACTGTTTTTT.

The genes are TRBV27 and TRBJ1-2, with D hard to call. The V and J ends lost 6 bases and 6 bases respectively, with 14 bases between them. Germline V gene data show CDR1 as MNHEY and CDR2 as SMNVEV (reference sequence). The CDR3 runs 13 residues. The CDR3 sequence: CASSPGEQDGYTF. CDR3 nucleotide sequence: TGTGCCAGCAGCCCTGGGGAGCAGGATGGCTACACCTTC.

Here the CDR3 reads CASNPTLGEQETQYF. In DNA, the CDR3 is TGTGCCAGCAATCCGACCTTAGGGGAACAAGAGACCCAGTACTTC. This rearrangement joins TRBV6-5 to TRBJ2-5; TRBD1 is a possible D gene (5 bases). The germline V gene encodes CDR1 MNHEY and CDR2 SVGAGI. Deletions cut 7 bases from V and 2 bases from J, with 17 bases between. This CDR3 region has 15 residues.

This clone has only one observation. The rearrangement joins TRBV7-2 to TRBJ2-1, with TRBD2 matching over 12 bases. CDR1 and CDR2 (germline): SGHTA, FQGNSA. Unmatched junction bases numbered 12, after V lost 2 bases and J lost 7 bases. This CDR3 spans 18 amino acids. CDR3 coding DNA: TGTGCCAGCAGCTTAAGGGCTGGACTAGCGGGGTTGGTAAATGAGCAGTTCTTC. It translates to CASSLRAGLAGLVNEQFF.

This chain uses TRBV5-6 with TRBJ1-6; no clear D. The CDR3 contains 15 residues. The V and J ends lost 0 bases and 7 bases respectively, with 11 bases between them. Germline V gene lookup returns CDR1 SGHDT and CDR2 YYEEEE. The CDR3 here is CASSLVELQNSPLHF. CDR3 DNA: TGTGCCAGCAGCTTGGTCGAGCTTCAGAATTCACCCCTCCACTTT.

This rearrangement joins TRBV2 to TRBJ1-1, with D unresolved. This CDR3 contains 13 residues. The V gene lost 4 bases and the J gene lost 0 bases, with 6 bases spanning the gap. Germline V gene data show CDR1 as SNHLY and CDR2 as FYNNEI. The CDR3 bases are TGTGCCAGCAGTGCGCAGGTGAACACTGAAGCTTTCTTT. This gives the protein CASSAQVNTEAFF.

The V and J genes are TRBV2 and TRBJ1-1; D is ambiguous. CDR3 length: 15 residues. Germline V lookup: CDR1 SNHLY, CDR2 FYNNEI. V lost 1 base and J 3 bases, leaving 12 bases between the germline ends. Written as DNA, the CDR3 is TGTGCCAGCAGTGAAGAAACGGGTTCGGACACTGAAGCTTTCTTT. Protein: CASSEETGSDTEAFF.

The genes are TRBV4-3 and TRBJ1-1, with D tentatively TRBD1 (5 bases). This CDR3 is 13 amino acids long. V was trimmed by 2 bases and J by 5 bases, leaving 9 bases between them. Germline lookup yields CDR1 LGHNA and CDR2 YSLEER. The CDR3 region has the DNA TGCGCCAGCAGCCAATTTAGGGGAACTGAAGCTTTCTTT. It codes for CASSQFRGTEAFF.

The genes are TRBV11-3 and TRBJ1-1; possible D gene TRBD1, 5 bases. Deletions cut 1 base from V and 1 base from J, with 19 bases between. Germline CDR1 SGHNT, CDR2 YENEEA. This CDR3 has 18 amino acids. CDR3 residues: CASSLVGVWGHENTEAFF. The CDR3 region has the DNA TGTGCCAGCAGCTTAGTAGGAGTGTGGGGCCACGAGAACACTGAAGCTTTCTTT.

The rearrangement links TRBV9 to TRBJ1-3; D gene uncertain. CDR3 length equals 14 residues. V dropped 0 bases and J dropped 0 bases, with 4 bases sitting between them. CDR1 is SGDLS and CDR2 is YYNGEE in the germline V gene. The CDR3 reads CASSVGVSGNTIYF. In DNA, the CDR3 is TGTGCCAGCAGCGTAGGGGTCTCTGGAAACACCATATATTTT.

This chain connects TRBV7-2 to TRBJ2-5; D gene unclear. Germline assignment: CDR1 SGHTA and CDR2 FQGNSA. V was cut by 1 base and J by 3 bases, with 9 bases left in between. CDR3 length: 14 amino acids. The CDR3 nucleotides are TGTGCCAGCAGCTTAGGGCTGACGGAAGAGACCCAGTACTTC. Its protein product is CASSLGLTEETQYF. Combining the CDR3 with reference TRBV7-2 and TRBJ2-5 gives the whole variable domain GAGVSQSPSNKVTEKGKDVELRCDPISGHTALYWYRQSLGQGLEFLIYFQGNSAPDKSGLPSDRFSAERTGGSVSTLTIQRTQQEDSAVYLCASSLGLTEETQYFGPGTRLLVL.

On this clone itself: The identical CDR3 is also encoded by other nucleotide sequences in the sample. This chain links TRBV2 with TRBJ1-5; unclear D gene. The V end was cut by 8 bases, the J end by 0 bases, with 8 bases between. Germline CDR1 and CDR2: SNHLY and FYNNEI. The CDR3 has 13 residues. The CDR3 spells CASRRDSNQPQHF. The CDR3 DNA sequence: TGTGCCAGCCGGCGGGATAGCAATCAGCCCCAGCATTTT. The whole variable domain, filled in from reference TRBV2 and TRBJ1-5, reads EPEVTQTPSHQVTQMGQEVILRCVPISNHLYFYWYRQILGQKVEFLVSFYNNEISEKSEIFDDQFSVERPDGSNFTLKIRSTKLEDSAMYFCASRRDSNQPQHFGDGTRLSIL.

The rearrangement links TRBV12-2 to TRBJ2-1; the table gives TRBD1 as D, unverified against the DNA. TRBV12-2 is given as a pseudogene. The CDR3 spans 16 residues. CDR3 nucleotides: TGTGCAAGTCGCACGACCCGGGACAGGGGACACAATGAGCAGTTCTTC. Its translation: CASRTTRDRGHNEQFF.

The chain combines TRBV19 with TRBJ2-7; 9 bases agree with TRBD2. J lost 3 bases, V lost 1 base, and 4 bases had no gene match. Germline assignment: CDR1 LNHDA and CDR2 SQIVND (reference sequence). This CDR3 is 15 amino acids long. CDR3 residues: CASSIAAGGSYEQYF. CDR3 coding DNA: TGTGCCAGTAGTATAGCGGCGGGGGGGAGCTACGAGCAGTACTTC.

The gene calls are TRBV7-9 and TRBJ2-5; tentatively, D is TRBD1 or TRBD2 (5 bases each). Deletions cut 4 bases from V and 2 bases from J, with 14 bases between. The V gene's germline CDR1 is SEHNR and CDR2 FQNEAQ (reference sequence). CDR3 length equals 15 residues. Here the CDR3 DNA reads TGTGCCAGCAGCTGGGGACGAGCTTCACAAGAGACCCAGTACTTC. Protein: CASSWGRASQETQYF. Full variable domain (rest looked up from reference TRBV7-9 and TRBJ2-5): DTGVSQNPRHKITKRGQNVTFRCDPISEHNRLYWYRQTLGQGPEFLTYFQNEAQLEKSRLLSDRFSAERPKGSFSTLEIQRTEQGDSAMYLCASSWGRASQETQYFGPGTRLLVL.

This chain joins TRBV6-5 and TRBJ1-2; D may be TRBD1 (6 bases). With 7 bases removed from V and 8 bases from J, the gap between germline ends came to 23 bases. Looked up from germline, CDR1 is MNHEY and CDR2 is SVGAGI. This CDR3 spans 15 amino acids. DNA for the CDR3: TGTGCCAGCACCACCTTCAGGGGAGGGATGGAGGGCTACACCTTC. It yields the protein CASTTFRGGMEGYTF.

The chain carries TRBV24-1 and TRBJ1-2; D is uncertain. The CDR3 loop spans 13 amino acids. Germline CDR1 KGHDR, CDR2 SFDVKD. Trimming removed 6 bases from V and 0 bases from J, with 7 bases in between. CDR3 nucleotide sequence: TGTGCCACCAGTACACACTCTAACTATGGCTACACCTTC. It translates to CATSTHSNYGYTF.

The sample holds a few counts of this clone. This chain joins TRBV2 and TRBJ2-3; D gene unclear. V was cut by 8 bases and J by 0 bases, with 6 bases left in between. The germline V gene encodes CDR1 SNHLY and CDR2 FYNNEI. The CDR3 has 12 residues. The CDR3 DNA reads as TGTGCCAGCGGTTACAGCACAGATACGCAGTATTTT. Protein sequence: CASGYSTDTQYF. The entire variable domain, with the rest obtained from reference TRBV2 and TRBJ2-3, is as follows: EPEVTQTPSHQVTQMGQEVILRCVPISNHLYFYWYRQILGQKVEFLVSFYNNEISEKSEIFDDQFSVERPDGSNFTLKIRSTKLEDSAMYFCASGYSTDTQYFGPGTRLTVL.

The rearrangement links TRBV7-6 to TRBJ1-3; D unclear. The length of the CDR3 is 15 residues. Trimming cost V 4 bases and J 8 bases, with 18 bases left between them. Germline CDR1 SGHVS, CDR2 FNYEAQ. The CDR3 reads CASSSTGLPTHTIYF. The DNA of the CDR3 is TGTGCCAGCAGCTCCACCGGGCTCCCTACTCACACCATATATTTT.

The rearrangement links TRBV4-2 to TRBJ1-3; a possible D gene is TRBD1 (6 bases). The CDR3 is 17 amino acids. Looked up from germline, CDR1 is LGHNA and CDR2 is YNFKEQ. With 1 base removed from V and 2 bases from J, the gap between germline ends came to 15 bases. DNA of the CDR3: TGTGCCAGCAGCCAAGTTCAATCGACAGGTGCTGGAAACACCATATATTTT. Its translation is CASSQVQSTGAGNTIYF.

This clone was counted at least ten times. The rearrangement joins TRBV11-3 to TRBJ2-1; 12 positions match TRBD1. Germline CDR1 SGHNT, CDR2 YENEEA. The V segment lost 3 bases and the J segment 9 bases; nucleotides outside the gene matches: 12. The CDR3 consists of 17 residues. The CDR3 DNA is TGTGCCAGCAGCTTTAGCGGGCAACGGGACAGGGGGCTTGAGCAGTTCTTC. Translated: CASSFSGQRDRGLEQFF.

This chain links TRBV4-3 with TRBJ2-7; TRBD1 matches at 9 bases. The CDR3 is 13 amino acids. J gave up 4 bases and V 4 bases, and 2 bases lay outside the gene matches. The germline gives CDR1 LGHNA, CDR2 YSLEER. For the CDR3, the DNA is TGCGCCAGCAGCCTCGACAGGGGGTACGAGCAGTACTTC. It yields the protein CASSLDRGYEQYF.

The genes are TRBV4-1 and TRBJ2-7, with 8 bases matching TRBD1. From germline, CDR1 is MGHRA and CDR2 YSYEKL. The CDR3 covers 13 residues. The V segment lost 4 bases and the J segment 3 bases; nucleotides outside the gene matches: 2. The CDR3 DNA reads TGCGCCAGCAGCCGCGGACAGGGCTACGAGCAGTACTTC. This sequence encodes CASSRGQGYEQYF.

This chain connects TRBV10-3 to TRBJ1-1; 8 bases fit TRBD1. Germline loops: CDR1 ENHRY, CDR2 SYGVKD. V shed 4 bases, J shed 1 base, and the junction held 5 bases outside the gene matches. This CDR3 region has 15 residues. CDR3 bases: TGTGCCATCAGTGGACTTGGGACAGGGAACACTGAAGCTTTCTTT. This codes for CAISGLGTGNTEAFF.

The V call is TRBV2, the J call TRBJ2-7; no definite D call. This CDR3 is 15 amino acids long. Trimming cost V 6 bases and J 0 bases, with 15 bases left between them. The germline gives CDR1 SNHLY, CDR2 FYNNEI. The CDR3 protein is CASRSRNTYSYEQYF. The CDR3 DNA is TGTGCCAGCAGGAGTCGGAACACCTACTCCTACGAGCAGTACTTC.

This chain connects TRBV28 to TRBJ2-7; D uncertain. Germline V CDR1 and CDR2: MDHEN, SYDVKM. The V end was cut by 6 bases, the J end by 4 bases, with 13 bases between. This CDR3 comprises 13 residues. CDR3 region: CASSRARRYEQYF. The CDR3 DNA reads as TGTGCCAGCAGCCGGGCCCGCCGATACGAGCAGTACTTC.

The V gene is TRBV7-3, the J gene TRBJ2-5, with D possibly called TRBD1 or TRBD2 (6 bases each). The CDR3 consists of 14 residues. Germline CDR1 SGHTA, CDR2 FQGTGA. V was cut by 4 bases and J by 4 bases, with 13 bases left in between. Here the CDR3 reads CASSWHGGGETQYF. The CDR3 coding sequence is TGTGCCAGCAGCTGGCACGGGGGCGGAGAGACCCAGTACTTC.

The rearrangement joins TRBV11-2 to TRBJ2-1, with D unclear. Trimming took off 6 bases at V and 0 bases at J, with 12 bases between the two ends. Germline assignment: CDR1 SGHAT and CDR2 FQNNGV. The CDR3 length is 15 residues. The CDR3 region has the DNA TGTGCCAGCAGGGAAAGAGAGAGCTCCTACAATGAGCAGTTCTTC. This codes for CASRERESSYNEQFF.